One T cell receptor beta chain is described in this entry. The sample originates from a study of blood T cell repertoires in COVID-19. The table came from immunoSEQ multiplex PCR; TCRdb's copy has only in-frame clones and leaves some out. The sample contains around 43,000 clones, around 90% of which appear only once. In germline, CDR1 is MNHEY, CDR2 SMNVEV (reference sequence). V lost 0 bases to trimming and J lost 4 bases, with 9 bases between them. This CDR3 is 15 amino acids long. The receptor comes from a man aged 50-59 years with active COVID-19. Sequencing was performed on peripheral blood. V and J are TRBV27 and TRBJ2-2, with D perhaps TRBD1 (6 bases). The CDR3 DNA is TGTGCCAGCAGTTTATCAGAGGGGGTCACCGGGGAGCTGTTTTTT. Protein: CASSLSEGVTGELFF.